The 19 T cell receptor beta chains below come from one sample, sequenced in a study of cytomegalovirus exposure and HLA in healthy donors. The PCR ran on 60 Vbeta and 13 Jbeta primers. TCRdb's copy holds only in-frame clones and misses some; the assay was immunoSEQ multiplex PCR. Among over 150,000 clones listed, roughly 80% were seen once. Sequences were obtained from PBMCs. The source is a man aged 30 to 39 in good health and CMV-seropositive.

The chain uses TRBV5-1 and TRBJ2-7, with D unresolved. This CDR3 is built from 12 residues. V lost 3 bases to trimming and J lost 1 base, with 5 bases between them. Germline CDR1 is SGHRS and CDR2 is YFSETQ. In nucleotides, the CDR3 is TGCGCCAGCAGCTACAGTTCCTACGAGCAGTACTTC. It specifies CASSYSSYEQYF.

This rearrangement joins TRBV7-2 to TRBJ2-5, with TRBD1 identical over 9 bases. The CDR3 totals 16 residues. The trim removed 5 bases at V and 1 base at J, leaving 8 bases unmatched. Germline CDR1 SGHTA, CDR2 FQGNSA. The CDR3 nucleotides are TGTGCCAGCAGCCCGTCGCGGGGACAGGGCCAAGAGACCCAGTACTTC. It yields the protein CASSPSRGQGQETQYF.

CDR3 nucleotide sequence: TGTGCCAGCAGCGTAGGGACAGGGGCCATGAACACTGAAGCTTTCTTT. Encoded protein: CASSVGTGAMNTEAFF. This sequence joins TRBV9 and TRBJ1-1; the match to TRBD1 covers 9 bases. Trimming removed 0 bases from V and 0 bases from J; junction bases left unmatched: 3. The CDR3 totals 16 residues. Looked up from germline, CDR1 is SGDLS and CDR2 is YYNGEE.

V is TRBV18 and J is TRBJ1-1; D is possibly TRBD1 (5 bases). The CDR3 runs to 14 residues. Germline CDR1 and CDR2: KGHSH and LQKENI. V lost 2 bases, J lost 1 base, and 8 bases lay in between. The CDR3 sequence is CASSPGGENTEAFF. CDR3 nucleotides: TGTGCCAGCTCACCAGGAGGGGAGAACACTGAAGCTTTCTTT.

The chain is built from TRBV6-1 and TRBJ1-5; D may be TRBD1 (5 bases). Germline CDR1 is MNHNS and CDR2 is SASEGT. This CDR3 is built from 14 residues. Trimming removed 2 bases from V and 5 bases from J, with 10 bases in between. For the CDR3, the DNA is TGTGCCAGCAGTGAATTGGGAGGGGATCAGCCCCAGCATTTT. Its translation is CASSELGGDQPQHF.

The chain joins TRBV5-1 to TRBJ1-1, with a possible D match to TRBD1 (5 bases). Germline lookup yields CDR1 SGHRS and CDR2 YFSETQ. CDR3 size: 15 residues. Trimming removed 0 bases from V and 2 bases from J, with 11 bases in between. The chain's CDR3 is CASSLEGLINTEAFF. CDR3 nucleotide sequence: TGCGCCAGCAGCTTGGAGGGGTTAATAAACACTGAAGCTTTCTTT.

This clone was seen more than once but under ten times. J is TRBJ2-1 and V is TRBV5-5; 9 bases align to TRBD2. The CDR3 has 15 amino acids. Germline-derived CDR1 and CDR2 are SGHKS and YYEKEE (reference sequence). V lost 9 bases to trimming and J lost 4 bases; unmatched junction nucleotides: 11. The CDR3 sequence: CATNWGGGVYNEQFF. In DNA, the CDR3 is TGTGCCACCAATTGGGGCGGGGGGGTTTACAATGAGCAGTTCTTC.

The chain recombines TRBV5-1 with TRBJ2-5; the D gene is possibly TRBD2 (6 bases). The CDR3 runs 16 residues. The V end lost 4 bases, the J end lost 1 base, and 17 bases lay between the germline ends. Germline loops: CDR1 SGHRS, CDR2 YFSETQ. DNA of the CDR3: TGCGCCAGCAGCCTCCGGGACTCCCAAGGCCAAGAGACCCAGTACTTC. Encoded protein: CASSLRDSQGQETQYF.

This clone was observed a few times. The sample carries other DNA sequences with the same CDR3. This chain uses TRBV7-6 with TRBJ1-1; the D gene is possibly TRBD1 (6 bases). Germline V gene data show CDR1 as SGHVS and CDR2 as FNYEAQ. This CDR3 spans 13 amino acids. The V end was cut by 7 bases, the J end by 1 base, with 10 bases between. The CDR3 DNA reads TGTGCCAGCACCTCACAGGGGAACACTGAAGCTTTCTTT. Residues: CASTSQGNTEAFF. The whole variable domain, remainder taken from reference TRBV7-6 and TRBJ1-1, is GAGVSQSPRYKVTKRGQDVALRCDPISGHVSLYWYRQALGQGPEFLTYFNYEAQQDKSGLPNDRFSAERPEGSISTLTIQRTEQRDSAMYRCASTSQGNTEAFFGQGTRLTVV.

The CDR3 loop is CASAETGQDYGYTF. In DNA form, the CDR3 reads TGTGCCAGCGCTGAAACCGGCCAGGACTATGGCTACACCTTC. The chain joins TRBV18 to TRBJ1-2, with no clear D. Germline CDR1 reads KGHSH; CDR2 reads LQKENI. The CDR3 length is 14 residues. Trimming left V 8 bases short and J 3 bases short, with 16 bases between.

The chain recombines TRBV9 with TRBJ1-2; D uncertain. The V gene lost 0 bases and the J gene lost 0 bases, with 9 bases spanning the gap. The germline V gene has CDR1 SGDLS and CDR2 YYNGEE. This CDR3 contains 15 residues. CDR3 sequence (DNA): TGTGCCAGCAGCGTAGCAACGGGAGCTAACTATGGCTACACCTTC. Protein product: CASSVATGANYGYTF.

CDR3 DNA: TGTGCCAGTAGCTGGGGCAGGGGGTACCAAGAGACCCAGTACTTC. Its translation is CASSWGRGYQETQYF. V usage is TRBV19 and J usage is TRBJ2-5, with 7 bases that match TRBD1. Germline V gene data show CDR1 as LNHDA and CDR2 as SQIVND (reference sequence). The CDR3 contains 15 residues. Trimming cost V 6 bases and J 0 bases; bases outside gene matches: 7. Supplemented by reference TRBV19 and TRBJ2-5, the full variable domain reads DGGITQSPKYLFRKEGQNVTLSCEQNLNHDAMYWYRQDPGQGLRLIYYSQIVNDFQKGDIAEGYSVSREKKESFPLTVTSAQKNPTAFYLCASSWGRGYQETQYFGPGTRLLVL.

The chain couples TRBV7-9 to TRBJ2-3, with a possible D match to TRBD1 (6 bases). With 5 bases removed from V and 1 base from J, the gap between germline ends came to 16 bases. Germline values: CDR1 SEHNR, CDR2 FQNEAQ (reference sequence). The CDR3 is made up of 16 amino acids. CDR3 bases: TGTGCCAGCAGCCCAAGGACAGACGGGCGCACAGATACGCAGTATTTT. Protein: CASSPRTDGRTDTQYF.

The chain combines TRBV6-7 with TRBJ2-7; D possibly corresponds to TRBD1 (5 bases). TRBV6-7 is an ORF; its function is uncertain. The CDR3 consists of 15 residues. V was pared by 0 bases and J by 0 bases, with 9 bases between. The CDR3 is CASSYSGVSSYEQYF. The DNA of the CDR3 is TGTGCCAGCAGTTACTCAGGGGTTAGCTCCTACGAGCAGTACTTC.

V usage is TRBV14 and J usage is TRBJ1-4, with D tentatively TRBD1 (5 bases). This CDR3 spans 13 amino acids. Germline V CDR1 and CDR2: SGHDN, FVKESK. With 4 bases removed from V and 8 bases from J, the gap between germline ends came to 11 bases. The CDR3 is CASSPRVREKLFF. Here the CDR3 DNA reads TGTGCCAGCAGCCCCAGGGTGAGAGAAAAACTGTTTTTT.

The chain joins TRBV7-2 to TRBJ2-7, with D uncertain. The V end was cut by 1 base, the J end by 2 bases, with 9 bases between. The CDR3 is made up of 14 amino acids. Germline V gene data show CDR1 as SGHTA and CDR2 as FQGNSA. The CDR3 here is CASSLGATPYEQYF. The DNA of the CDR3 is TGTGCCAGCAGCTTAGGGGCCACCCCCTACGAGCAGTACTTC.

J is TRBJ2-3 and V is TRBV7-9; 12 nucleotides match TRBD1. This CDR3 has 15 amino acids. Germline trimming cut 5 bases from V and 3 bases from J; bases unmatched to any gene: 3. Germline V gene lookup returns CDR1 SEHNR and CDR2 FQNEAQ (reference sequence). The CDR3 loop reads CASSPGQGATDTQYF. CDR3 nucleotides: TGTGCCAGCAGCCCGGGACAGGGGGCAACAGATACGCAGTATTTT.

The V and J genes are TRBV7-2 and TRBJ2-7; 8 positions match TRBD1. The germline V gene encodes CDR1 SGHTA and CDR2 FQGNSA. Unmatched junction bases numbered 2, after V lost 1 base and J lost 3 bases. The length of the CDR3 is 14 residues. CDR3 DNA: TGTGCCAGCAGCTTAGGGGACAGGAGCTACGAGCAGTACTTC. Amino acids: CASSLGDRSYEQYF.

J is TRBJ2-7 and V is TRBV30; TRBD1 is a possible D gene (5 bases). Trimming took off 0 bases at V and 3 bases at J, with 6 bases between the two ends. The germline CDR1 and CDR2 sequences are GTSNPN and SVGIG (reference sequence). This CDR3 is built from 12 residues. For the CDR3, the DNA is TGTGCCTGGAGTGTACAGGTCTACGAGCAGTACTTC. It translates to CAWSVQVYEQYF.